The next 11 T cell receptor beta chains were all read from a single sample in a study of regulatory T cells in long-lasting Graves disease (dated by TCRdb to about 2021). Libraries were prepared through multiplex PCR. These reads were obtained on an Illumina HiSeq 4000. iRepertoire HTBI primers and Arm-PCR amplification of CDR3 regions were used to construct TCR beta libraries. TCRdb reworked the public reads: Q25 trimming with fastp, MiXCR clone assembly, productive beta chains retained. Merged by CDR3 protein, the rows form single entries marked with the most common genes and DNA. The sample data list about 430,000 distinct CDR3 sequences, and around 20% of these were observed just once. 13% to 15% of the sample comes from the top ten. Read against the paper, the sample's time point label means: persistent/refractory GD, antithyroid drugs over 5 years with positive TRAb. For both TCR sequencing and RNA sequencing, RNA was extracted from PBMCs using TRIzol.

The starting material was peripheral blood mononuclear cells (PBMCs), obtained when the disease was refractory, from a patient treated with antithyroid drugs. These receptors originate from a female donor with Graves disease.

This chain's CDR3 is CASSWGYNTGELFF. The CDR3, as DNA: TGTGCCAGCAGCTGGGGGTACAACACCGGGGAGCTGTTTTTT. This rearrangement joins TRBV5-4 to TRBJ2-2; D might be TRBD1 or TRBD2, each matching 5 bases. The length of the CDR3 is 14 residues. The V end lost 3 bases, the J end lost 2 bases, and 8 bases lay between the germline ends. Germline CDR1 is SGHNT and CDR2 is YYREEE (reference sequence).

The table lists this clonotype with a few counts. This chain connects TRBV30 to TRBJ2-7, with 9 bases that match TRBD2. Trimming took 2 bases from V and 3 from J; bases not matched to a gene: 5. The CDR3 sequence is 14 residues long. CDR1 is GTSNPN and CDR2 is SVGIG in the germline V gene (reference sequence). CDR3 sequence reads: CAWSRASGNYEQYF. CDR3 coding DNA: TGTGCCTGGAGTCGGGCTAGCGGGAACTACGAGCAGTACTTC. The full variable domain, with the rest looked up from reference TRBV30 and TRBJ2-7, is SQTIHQWPATLVQPVGSPLSLECTVEGTSNPNLYWYRQAAGRGLQLLFYSVGIGQISSEVPQNLSASRPQDRQFILSSKKLLLSDSGFYLCAWSRASGNYEQYFGPGTRLTVT.

The chain has TRBV6-5 and TRBJ2-7, with D possibly called TRBD1 or TRBD2 (6 bases each). This CDR3 comprises 16 residues. V lost 0 bases and J 4 bases, leaving 16 bases between the germline ends. From germline, CDR1 is MNHEY and CDR2 SVGAGI. CDR3 nucleotides: TGTGCCAGCAGTTACTCGAAGCCGGGGGCGCCATACGAGCAGTACTTC. Its translation is CASSYSKPGAPYEQYF.

The chain joins TRBV28 to TRBJ1-1; 7 bases are a match to TRBD1. In germline, CDR1 is MDHEN, CDR2 SYDVKM. This CDR3 is 14 amino acids long. V trimming: 6 bases; J trimming: 1 base; junction bases outside the gene matches: 5. CDR3 protein: CASRPGQANTEAFF. The CDR3 DNA reads TGTGCCAGCAGACCCGGACAGGCGAACACTGAAGCTTTCTTT.

The chain combines TRBV7-9 with TRBJ2-1, with D maybe TRBD2 (6 bases). Germline CDR1 SEHNR, CDR2 FQNEAQ (reference sequence). The germline V and J ends were trimmed by 5 bases and 8 bases, with 10 bases remaining between them. This CDR3 is 12 amino acids long. Here the CDR3 reads CASSPTRDEQFF. CDR3 bases: TGTGCCAGCAGCCCGACTAGAGATGAGCAGTTCTTC.

With regard to this clonotype: A much larger clone lies one base from this, so it may be a read error. The CDR3 loop is CARKVGQGETQYF. CDR3 DNA: TGTGCCCGGAAGGTCGGACAGGGAGAGACCCAGTACTTC. The chain has TRBV30 and TRBJ2-5, with 8 bases lining up with TRBD1. Per germline, CDR1 GTSNPN and CDR2 SVGIG (reference sequence). This CDR3 is 13 amino acids long. Trimming cost V 8 bases and J 4 bases; bases outside gene matches: 9. The variable domain in full, with the rest retrieved from reference TRBV30 and TRBJ2-5, is SQTIHQWPATLVQPVGSPLSLECTVEGTSNPNLYWYRQAAGRGLQLLFYSVGIGQISSEVPQNLSASRPQDRQFILSSKKLLLSDSGFYLCARKVGQGETQYFGPGTRLLVL.

This clonotype was counted between two and nine times. This sequence joins TRBV30 and TRBJ2-7; no definite D call. Per germline, CDR1 GTSNPN and CDR2 SVGIG (reference sequence). V lost 0 bases to trimming and J lost 4 bases, with 7 bases between them. CDR3 size: 12 residues. As DNA, the CDR3 is TGTGCCTGGAGTGTAAGCCCGTACGAGCAGTACTTC. Translating it yields CAWSVSPYEQYF.

This sequence joins TRBV7-2 and TRBJ2-1; possible D gene TRBD2, 6 bases. Trimming stripped 8 bases from V and 0 bases from J, with 14 bases between. This CDR3 contains 15 residues. The germline gives CDR1 SGHTA, CDR2 FQGNSA. The CDR3 spells CASGLARSSYNEQFF. The CDR3 bases are TGTGCCAGCGGGCTAGCGAGAAGCTCCTACAATGAGCAGTTCTTC.

This clonotype showed up many times. The CDR3 DNA reads TGCAGCGTTGGGGGGGGGCCGAACACTGAAGCTTTCTTT. Translating gives CSVGGGPNTEAFF. J is TRBJ1-1 and V is TRBV29-1, with D perhaps TRBD1 (6 bases). V lost 4 bases and J 1 base, leaving 10 bases between the germline ends. Germline CDR1 reads SQVTM; CDR2 reads ANQGSEA. CDR3 length equals 13 residues. Full variable domain (missing parts from reference TRBV29-1 and TRBJ1-1): SAVISQKPSRDICQRGTSLTIQCQVDSQVTMMFWYRQQPGQSLTLIATANQGSEATYESGFVIDKFPISRPNLTFSTLTVSNMSPEDSSIYLCSVGGGPNTEAFFGQGTRLTVV.

Ten or more counts support this clonotype. The chain carries TRBV28 and TRBJ2-7, with 12 bases fitting TRBD2. Germline loops: CDR1 MDHEN, CDR2 SYDVKM. The junction had 5 bases not matched to a gene; V was cut back by 6 bases and J by 2 bases. CDR3 size: 15 residues. The CDR3 loop reads CASRPGLAGTYEQYF. CDR3 bases: TGTGCCAGCAGACCCGGACTAGCGGGAACCTACGAGCAGTACTTC.

To note about this clonotype: Being one base from a much bigger clone, this may be a read error. The V call is TRBV27, the J call TRBJ2-5; D may correspond to TRBD1 or TRBD2 (5 bases each). This CDR3 is built from 15 residues. Germline lookup yields CDR1 MNHEY and CDR2 SMNVEV (reference sequence). The CDR3 coding sequence is TGTGCCAGCAGCCCGGACAAGCGGAGAGGGGAGACCCAGCACTTC. It codes for CASSPDKRRGETQHF.